This entry lists 12 T cell receptor beta chains sequenced from one sample in a study of identical twins. TCRdb re-analysed the 5' RACE reads in MiXCR, keeping a single row per CDR3 protein. Of more than 600,000 distinct CDR3 sequences listed, 15% to 20% are singletons. The same sample was also used in a study of T cells expressing NK-cell markers.

The sequenced sample consisted of PBMCs. These receptors were collected from a woman aged 18-30 years in good health.

In this sample, this clonotype turned up a few times. The chain carries TRBV20-1 and TRBJ2-1, with 8 bases identical to TRBD2. The V segment lost 3 bases and the J segment 8 bases; nucleotides outside the gene matches: 3. CDR1 and CDR2 (germline): DFQATT, SNEGSKA (reference sequence). CDR3 length: 12 amino acids. Here the CDR3 DNA reads TGCAGTGCTAGCGGGAGGGCCTATGAGCAGTTCTTC. This encodes CSASGRAYEQFF.

This clonotype was recorded many times. The genes are TRBV29-1 and TRBJ1-2, with a tentative D call TRBD1 (6 bases). Germline CDR1 reads SQVTM; CDR2 reads ANQGSEA. This CDR3 has 15 amino acids. The germline V and J ends were trimmed by 7 bases and 8 bases, with 26 bases remaining between them. The CDR3 nucleotides are TGCAGCGCCCGACCGAGTCGAGCAGGGGAAGGCGGCTACACCTTC. It codes for CSARPSRAGEGGYTF. Together with reference TRBV29-1 and TRBJ1-2, the CDR3 gives the full variable domain: SAVISQKPSRDICQRGTSLTIQCQVDSQVTMMFWYRQQPGQSLTLIATANQGSEATYESGFVIDKFPISRPNLTFSTLTVSNMSPEDSSIYLCSARPSRAGEGGYTFGSGTRLTVV.

This clonotype has more than one count but fewer than ten. The chain links TRBV7-3 to TRBJ1-1, with TRBD1 as a possible D gene (5 bases). The length of the CDR3 is 12 residues. The germline V gene has CDR1 SGHTA and CDR2 FQGTGA. V was shortened by 1 base and J by 7 bases, with 7 bases between the two germline ends. The CDR3 protein is CASSLNQGEAFF. In nucleotides, the CDR3 is TGTGCCAGCAGCTTAAATCAGGGTGAAGCTTTCTTT.

This clonotype showed up just a few times. This sequence joins TRBV6-5 and TRBJ2-2; D might be TRBD1 (5 bases). Trimming shortened V by 2 bases and J by 3 bases, and 13 bases separated the two germline ends. Germline assignment: CDR1 MNHEY and CDR2 SVGAGI. CDR3 length: 16 residues. The CDR3 DNA follows: TGTGCCAGCAGTTACAGAAAGGGGCACGACACCGGGGAGCTGTTTTTT. Protein: CASSYRKGHDTGELFF.

The chain couples TRBV18 to TRBJ2-3; 7 positions agree with TRBD2. CDR3 size: 15 residues. Germline V gives CDR1 KGHSH, CDR2 LQKENI. The ends lost 3 bases at V and 4 bases at J; junction bases unmatched: 7. The DNA of the CDR3 is TGTGCCAGCTCACCTAGCGGACTAGTTGCAGATACGCAGTATTTT. This encodes CASSPSGLVADTQYF.

In its sample, this clonotype was seen many times. This chain uses TRBV4-3 with TRBJ2-3; no clear D. The germline V and J ends were trimmed by 2 bases and 4 bases, with 10 bases remaining between them. The CDR3 is 14 amino acids. CDR1 and CDR2 from the germline V gene are LGHNA and YSLEER. The CDR3 region is CASSQTGRSDTQYF. DNA for the CDR3: TGCGCCAGCAGCCAAACTGGGCGGTCAGATACGCAGTATTTT.

V usage is TRBV20-1 and J usage is TRBJ2-5, with unresolved D. V shed 1 base and J shed 5 bases, with 8 bases lying between them. CDR1 is DFQATT, CDR2 SNEGSKA, per germline (reference sequence). The CDR3 is 12 residues long. For the CDR3, the DNA is TGCAGTGCTAGAGGCAAGGGTGAGACCCAGTACTTC. Translated, it gives CSARGKGETQYF.

This clonotype was counted between two and nine times. This chain links TRBV6-1 with TRBJ2-5; D may be TRBD1 or TRBD2 (5 bases each). Between the trimmed V and J ends, which lost 11 bases and 4 bases, there was a span of 23 bases. Germline V gene data show CDR1 as MNHNS and CDR2 as SASEGT. The CDR3 consists of 15 residues. The DNA of the CDR3 is TGTGCCTCCCCGAGAGATACGGGGCGAGGAGAGACCCAGTACTTC. As protein: CASPRDTGRGETQYF.

The genes are TRBV11-2 and TRBJ2-7; D may be TRBD2 (6 bases). Germline CDR1 reads SGHAT; CDR2 reads FQNNGV. This CDR3 spans 15 amino acids. Trimming pared 7 bases from V and 5 bases from J, leaving 21 bases between. Here the CDR3 reads CASTSFAGSVDEQYF. The CDR3 bases are TGTGCCAGCACCTCCTTCGCGGGGTCTGTCGACGAGCAGTACTTC.

This clonotype was counted between two and nine times. This chain uses TRBV20-1 with TRBJ2-3; the D gene is possibly TRBD1 (5 bases). Germline CDR1 reads DFQATT; CDR2 reads SNEGSKA (reference sequence). The CDR3 is made up of 13 amino acids. The V gene lost 3 bases and the J gene lost 2 bases, with 9 bases spanning the gap. The CDR3 loop is CSASRAYTDTQYF. The DNA of the CDR3 is TGCAGTGCTAGCAGGGCCTACACAGATACGCAGTATTTT.

The genes are TRBV21-1 and TRBJ2-7; no check of the table's D call, TRBD2, against the DNA was made. TRBV21-1 is flagged as a pseudogene. CDR3 length: 17 amino acids. The CDR3 nucleotides read TGTGCCAGCAGCATACGGCTTCTAGCGGGAGAAACCTACGAGCAGTACTTC. Translated: CASSIRLLAGETYEQYF.

This clonotype was seen many times. The V gene is TRBV11-2, the J gene TRBJ2-3, with D uncertain. In germline, CDR1 is SGHAT, CDR2 FQNNGV. This CDR3 comprises 14 residues. V lost 1 base, J lost 1 base, and 6 bases lay in between. CDR3 in amino acids: CASSLVSRTDTQYF. The CDR3 DNA is TGTGCCAGCAGCTTAGTATCTCGCACAGATACGCAGTATTTT.